Reported below is one TCR beta chain. The antigen remains undetermined. Sequencing was performed with immunoSEQ multiplex PCR; in TCRdb, only in-frame clones are kept and a portion is missing. The data show 100,000 to 150,000 clones, approximately 92% seen once. The germline V gene encodes CDR1 SEHNR and CDR2 FQNEAQ (reference sequence). Unmatched junction bases numbered 10, after V lost 5 bases and J lost 7 bases. There are 17 residues in the CDR3. These data are taken from a study of cytomegalovirus exposure and HLA in healthy donors. The overall study: The 110 or so validation repertoires used a platform that matched the one used for the 666 first-cohort repertoires, as a later analysis reported. Study observations and caveats: Rarity marked most TCR sequences, yet some public TCRs occurred in many donors.

V and J are TRBV7-9 and TRBJ2-1, with TRBD2 identical over 14 bases. Sequencing was carried out using PBMCs. The sequence derives from a woman between 18 and 29 years old in good health and CMV-seronegative. This chain's CDR3 is CASSTRPGLAGANEQFF. CDR3 sequence (DNA): TGTGCCAGCAGCACCCGACCGGGACTAGCGGGGGCAAATGAGCAGTTCTTC.